This is a list of T cell receptor beta chains from one sample in a study of glioma-infiltrating T cells. TCRdb re-called the multiplex PCR reads through MiXCR, storing one row per CDR3 protein. The sample yields approximately 400,000 distinct CDR3 sequences, about two fifths seen once. Source material: glioma tissue, nonneoplastic brain tissue, or PBMCs (not recorded which). These receptors all come from a human donor with low-grade glioma or glioblastoma, undergoing nonglioma brain surgery, or in good health (not recorded which). CDR3s include the opening cysteine and the closing phenylalanine or tryptophan. D genes are given only for firm matches. Only some rows state a clone size, as once, few, many or a class for expanded clones.

few,TRBV5-5,NA,TRBJ1-1,TGTGCCAGCAGCTTGTCGGACATGAACACTGAAGCTTTCTTT,CASSLSDMNTEAFF
NA,TRBV6-1,NA,TRBJ2-3,TGTGCCAGCAGTCCGGGACTCCCAGGCATAGATACGCAGTATTTT,CASSPGLPGIDTQYF
many,TRBV27,NA,TRBJ2-3,TGTGCCAGCAGTTTAAGTCTGAGGTCGGATACGCAGTATTTT,CASSLSLRSDTQYF
many,TRBV15,NA,TRBJ2-1,TGTGCCACCAGCAGAGCGTGGAATGAGCAGTTCTTC,CATSRAWNEQFF
NA,TRBV6-1,TRBD1,TRBJ2-7,TGTGCCAACTGCGCCCCACCGGGACAGAGCGACTACGAGCAGTACTTC,CANCAPPGQSDYEQYF
NA,TRBV2,NA,TRBJ2-7,TGTGCCAGCAGTGAATGGGGTTACGAGCAGTACTTC,CASSEWGYEQYF
NA,TRBV6-2/TRBV6-3,NA,TRBJ1-1,TGTGCCAGCAGTTACTCGAAAGTTGAAGCTTTCTTT,CASSYSKVEAFF
NA,TRBV3-1,NA,TRBJ2-5,TGTGCCAGCAGCCAAGAAGAGACCCAGTACTTC,CASSQEETQYF
NA,TRBV5-1,NA,TRBJ2-1,TGCGCCAGCAGCTTGGCATACAATGAGCAGTTCTTC,CASSLAYNEQFF
once,TRBV28,NA,TRBJ1-4,TGTGCCAGCAGTAACCGGGGGCTTAATGAAAAACTGCTTTTT,CASSNRGLNEKLLF
few,TRBV6-2/TRBV6-3,NA,TRBJ2-1,TGTGCCAGCAGTTACTCGGACCCTGGGTACAATGAGCAGTTCTTC,CASSYSDPGYNEQFF
NA,TRBV7-2,NA,TRBJ2-1,TGTGCCAGCAACCCTTCTGGGGGAGTCGGCTACAATGAGCAGTTCTTC,CASNPSGGVGYNEQFF
NA,TRBV7-9,NA,TRBJ1-2,TGTGCCAGCAGCTTAGATGGTCCCTATGGCTACACCTTC,CASSLDGPYGYTF
NA,TRBV11-1,NA,TRBJ1-4,TGTGCCAGCAGCCCCCCCGGGGGGAGTCAAGAAAAACTGTTTTTT,CASSPPGGSQEKLFF
few,TRBV7-9,NA,TRBJ2-6,TGTGCCAGCAGCTCCAGGCCCTCTGGGGCCAACGTCCTGACTTTC,CASSSRPSGANVLTF
few,TRBV20-1,NA,TRBJ2-7,TGCAGTGCTAGAGCCGGGGGGCCAGGGGAGCAGTACTTC,CSARAGGPGEQYF
NA,TRBV7-9,NA,TRBJ2-7,TGTGCCAGTAGTCTGGGGATCTCCTACGAGCAGTACTTC,CASSLGISYEQYF
NA,TRBV6-1,NA,TRBJ2-1,TGTGCCAGCAGTTTTGGGGTGACGTCGATGAACGGGCGGTTCTTC,CASSFGVTSMNGRFF
NA,TRBV2,NA,TRBJ2-7,TGTGCCAGCAGTGAATGGGATTACGAGCAGTACTTC,CASSEWDYEQYF
NA,TRBV4-3,NA,TRBJ1-2,TGCGCCAGCAGCGAAGGCCACCTAAACGGCTATGGCTACACCTTC,CASSEGHLNGYGYTF
many,TRBV6-2/TRBV6-3,TRBD2,TRBJ2-7,TGTGCCAGCAGACGAGCGGGGGAAACCTACGAGCAGTACTTC,CASRRAGETYEQYF
few,TRBV20-1,NA,TRBJ1-5,TGCAGTGCTAGAAGGGAGAGGACAGCGATTAATCAGCCCCAGCATTTT,CSARRERTAINQPQHF
few,TRBV10-2,NA,TRBJ2-2,TGTGCCAGCAGCCCCAACGCGGCGAACACCGGGGAGCTGTTTTTT,CASSPNAANTGELFF
NA,TRBV28,TRBD1,TRBJ1-1,TGTGCCAGCAGGGACAGGGGGCGGAAAACTTTCTTT,CASRDRGRKTFF
NA,TRBV4-1,NA,TRBJ2-7,TGCGCCAGCAGCCAAAGGGAGGACTACGAGCAGTACTTC,CASSQREDYEQYF
many,TRBV15,NA,TRBJ1-5,TGTGCCACCAGCAGAGTCAGGGCCTCCAATCAGCCCCAGCATTTT,CATSRVRASNQPQHF
NA,TRBV12-3/TRBV12-4,TRBD2,TRBJ2-3,TGTGCTACTAAGGGGACTAGCGGGAGCTGGAATACGCAGTATTTT,CATKGTSGSWNTQYF
few,TRBV7-9,NA,TRBJ2-7,TGTGCCAGCAGCCAACTCTTTTACGAGCAGTACTTC,CASSQLFYEQYF
few,TRBV20-1,NA,TRBJ2-1,TGCAGTGCTAAAAGACACGACTCCTACAATGAGCAGTTCTTC,CSAKRHDSYNEQFF
NA,TRBV20-1,NA,TRBJ2-1,TGCAGTGCTCTTTGGCCCAGGGGCGACAATGAGCAGTTCTTC,CSALWPRGDNEQFF
NA,TRBV11-2,NA,TRBJ2-7,TGTGCCAGCAGCTTAGGCGGGACAAATACCTACGAGCAGTACTTC,CASSLGGTNTYEQYF
NA,TRBV4-2,NA,TRBJ2-1,TGTGCCAGCAGGCAAGATATAGGCCCGCTACGCAATGAGCAGTTCTTC,CASRQDIGPLRNEQFF
NA,TRBV6-1,TRBD2,TRBJ2-3,TGTGCCAGCAGTAGGGGGACTAGCGGGGGATGCACAGATACGCAGTATTTT,CASSRGTSGGCTDTQYF
once,TRBV19,TRBD2,TRBJ2-1,TGTGCCAGTATTGCTAGCGGGAGGGCCCCCTACAATGAGCAGTTCTTC,CASIASGRAPYNEQFF
NA,TRBV5-6,NA,TRBJ2-3,TGTGCCAGCAGCTTGATTCGGGACGGAGATACGCAGTATTTT,CASSLIRDGDTQYF
NA,TRBV20-1,TRBD2,TRBJ2-5,TGCAGTGCTCCGACTAGCGGGAGGAAGACCCAGTACTTC,CSAPTSGRKTQYF
few,TRBV12-3/TRBV12-4,NA,TRBJ2-5,TGTGCCAGCAGTTTTTATCGTAGCGACCAAGAGACCCAGTACTTC,CASSFYRSDQETQYF
NA,TRBV7-2,TRBD2,TRBJ2-7,TGTGCCAGTAGCTTGGAACTAGCGGGAGCCTTCGAGCAGTACTTC,CASSLELAGAFEQYF
NA,TRBV6-2/TRBV6-3,NA,TRBJ2-7,TGTGCCAGCACCCTGGGCTGGGGCGGATTCGAGCAGTACTTC,CASTLGWGGFEQYF
NA,TRBV7-8,TRBD1,TRBJ2-7,TGTGCCAGCAGCTTAGCGGCGGGACAGGGGGCCGACGAGCAGTACTTC,CASSLAAGQGADEQYF
many,TRBV6-1,TRBD1,TRBJ1-5,TGTGCCAGCAGTGTCCGGGACAGCCTCAATCAGCCCCAGCATTTT,CASSVRDSLNQPQHF
NA,TRBV20-1,NA,TRBJ2-1,TGCAGTGCTAGAGGCGGGCCTTCCAACAATGAGCAGTTCTTC,CSARGGPSNNEQFF
many,TRBV27,NA,TRBJ2-7,TGTGCCAGCAGTGCCCTGGGGCTACAGAGGTCCGAGCAGTACTTC,CASSALGLQRSEQYF
NA,TRBV7-9,TRBD1,TRBJ1-1,TGTTCCAGCAGCACTCGACAGGGGGTGATAGCTCCTTTCTTT,CSSSTRQGVIAPFF
NA,TRBV7-2,NA,TRBJ2-1,TGTGCCAGCAGCTTAGACTGGGATAAGCAGTTCTTC,CASSLDWDKQFF
few,TRBV4-1,TRBD2,TRBJ2-3,TGCGCCAGCAGCCAAGGAGCGGGGAAGGATACGCAGTATTTT,CASSQGAGKDTQYF
NA,TRBV20-1,TRBD1,TRBJ2-6,TGCAGTGCTACAAGGACAGGACTCTCTGGGGCCAACGTCCTGACTTTC,CSATRTGLSGANVLTF
once,TRBV6-2/TRBV6-3,TRBD1,TRBJ2-7,TGTGCCAGCGGTCCGCGACAGGGAGCCTACGAGCAGTACTTC,CASGPRQGAYEQYF
many,TRBV6-1,NA,TRBJ2-7,TGTGCCAGCAGTGATGGTGGCAGGTCCCACGAGCAGTACTTC,CASSDGGRSHEQYF
NA,TRBV25-1,TRBD2,TRBJ2-1,TGTGCCAGCAGTTTTCCTGGCCTAGCGGGGGGCTTATACAATGAGCAGTTCTTC,CASSFPGLAGGLYNEQFF
few,TRBV28,NA,TRBJ2-2,TGTGCCAGCAGTCCAGGGACGAACACCGGGGAGCTGTTTTTT,CASSPGTNTGELFF
few,TRBV10-3,NA,TRBJ2-5,TGTGCCATCAGGACCGGGACTCCGGGAGAGACCCAGTACTTC,CAIRTGTPGETQYF
NA,TRBV7-2,TRBD2,TRBJ2-3,TGTGCCAGCAGTCCTCTAGCGGGGATCACAGATACGCAGTATTTT,CASSPLAGITDTQYF
many,TRBV20-1,TRBD2,TRBJ2-3,TGCAGCGTTAGCGGGAGAGGAGATACGCAGTATTTT,CSVSGRGDTQYF
many,TRBV4-3,TRBD2,TRBJ2-1,TGCGCCAGCAGCCGGGTACGACTAGCGAACAATGAGCAGTTCTTC,CASSRVRLANNEQFF